What follows are 28 T cell receptor beta chains derived from one specimen sequenced in a study of T cell responses to AZD1222 COVID-19 vaccine. Measured with immunoSEQ multiplex PCR; TCRdb has only the in-frame clones, and not every one. The data contain roughly 140,000 clones, approximately 94% of them singletons. Here the sequenced sample was peripheral blood, taken on day 0 of AZD1222 vaccination. The source is an adult in good health.

The chain's CDR3 is CASSMAPYNEQFF. Written as DNA, the CDR3 is TGTGCCAGTAGTATGGCACCTTACAATGAGCAGTTCTTC. The genes are TRBV19 and TRBJ2-1; no definite D call. The CDR3 covers 13 residues. CDR1 is LNHDA and CDR2 is SQIVND in the germline V gene (reference sequence). V was cut by 3 bases and J by 4 bases, with 7 bases left in between.

The rearrangement uses TRBV28 and TRBJ1-1; D is ambiguous. The CDR3 sequence is 15 residues long. The V gene's germline CDR1 is MDHEN and CDR2 SYDVKM. Trimming left V 2 bases short and J 3 bases short, with 13 bases between. The CDR3 protein is CASSLMYGSDTEAFF. In nucleotides, the CDR3 is TGTGCCAGCAGTTTAATGTATGGTAGCGACACTGAAGCTTTCTTT.

The V call is TRBV19, the J call TRBJ2-1; no clear D. Trimming left V 4 bases short and J 7 bases short, with 8 bases between. The CDR3 totals 12 residues. Germline V gives CDR1 LNHDA, CDR2 SQIVND (reference sequence). For the CDR3, the DNA is TGTGCCAGTAGTAGCGTCAGGAATGAGCAGTTCTTC. Protein: CASSSVRNEQFF.

The V gene is TRBV5-1, the J gene TRBJ2-7; TRBD1 agrees at 8 bases. The germline CDR1 and CDR2 sequences are SGHRS and YFSETQ. V trimming: 5 bases; J trimming: 6 bases; junction bases outside the gene matches: 28. There are 20 residues in the CDR3. CDR3 loop: CASSYDIQDRERLDSAEQYV. The CDR3 nucleotides read TGCGCCAGCAGTTATGATATCCAGGACAGGGAGAGACTAGATTCAGCCGAGCAGTACGTC.

This sequence joins TRBV5-5 and TRBJ1-1; 7 nucleotides line up with TRBD1. Trimming took 4 bases from V and 1 from J; bases not matched to a gene: 10. The germline V gene encodes CDR1 SGHKS and CDR2 YYEKEE (reference sequence). This CDR3 spans 16 amino acids. The CDR3 region is CASSQHTGVRNTEAFF. In DNA form, the CDR3 reads TGTGCCAGCAGCCAGCATACAGGGGTAAGGAACACTGAAGCTTTCTTT.

The rearrangement joins TRBV3-1 (or the pseudogene TRBV3-2) to TRBJ1-4; 8 bases line up with TRBD1. The V gene's germline CDR1 is LGHDT and CDR2 YNNKEL (reference sequence). With 4 bases clipped from V and 7 bases from J, the junction kept 8 bases outside the gene matches. The CDR3 consists of 15 residues. The CDR3 sequence is CASSLRTGNGEKLFF. CDR3 in DNA: TGTGCCAGCAGCCTACGGACAGGGAACGGTGAAAAACTGTTTTTT.

This chain connects TRBV21-1 to TRBJ2-1; the D segment call TRBD1 is taken from the table without a DNA check. TRBV21-1 is flagged as a pseudogene. The CDR3 spans 15 residues. CDR3 amino acids: CASNRDRGLGNEQFF. In DNA form, the CDR3 reads TGTGCCAGCAATAGGGACAGGGGGCTTGGCAATGAGCAGTTCTTC.

The chain carries TRBV7-9 and TRBJ1-1, with unresolved D. Germline V lookup: CDR1 SEHNR, CDR2 FQNEAQ (reference sequence). This CDR3 spans 15 amino acids. The V gene lost 3 bases and the J gene lost 2 bases, with 13 bases spanning the gap. CDR3 region: CASSFSVGRNTEAFF. The CDR3 DNA reads TGTGCCAGCAGCTTTAGCGTGGGTCGAAACACTGAAGCTTTCTTT.

This clone was seen a few times. The chain joins TRBV7-4 to TRBJ2-7; TRBD1 is a possible D gene (6 bases). This CDR3 has 12 amino acids. The germline V and J ends were trimmed by 8 bases and 3 bases, with 11 bases remaining between them. Germline V gene data show CDR1 as SGHVT and CDR2 as SQSDAQ. This CDR3 reads CASRRDIYEQYV. The CDR3 DNA sequence: TGTGCCAGCCGCCGGGACATCTACGAGCAGTACGTC.

This clone was seen a few times. V is TRBV5-1 and J is TRBJ2-2; D is possibly TRBD2 (5 bases). Trimming stripped 0 bases from V and 1 base from J, with 13 bases between. The germline gives CDR1 SGHRS, CDR2 YFSETQ. The CDR3 loop spans 17 amino acids. The CDR3 bases are TGCGCCAGCAGCTTGGATTTGGTGGGAGTGAACACCGGGGAGCTGTTTTTT. This translates into CASSLDLVGVNTGELFF.

The CDR3 protein is CASSTGFGNQPQHF. CDR3 DNA sequence: TGTGCCAGCTCGACAGGGTTTGGCAATCAGCCCCAGCATTTT. The chain recombines TRBV27 with TRBJ1-5, with 7 bases fitting TRBD1. Germline V gene lookup returns CDR1 MNHEY and CDR2 SMNVEV (reference sequence). The CDR3 extends over 14 amino acids. V lost 8 bases and J lost 2; bases outside the gene matches: 6.

The V and J genes are TRBV20-1 and TRBJ1-2, with D uncertain. Germline assignment: CDR1 DFQATT and CDR2 SNEGSKA (reference sequence). This CDR3 is 11 amino acids long. V was trimmed by 3 bases and J by 5 bases, leaving 7 bases between them. For the CDR3, the DNA is TGCAGTGCTAGCCAGGAGTATGGCTACACCTTC. Residues: CSASQEYGYTF.

This sequence joins TRBV9 and TRBJ1-1; TRBD1 might be the D (6 bases). The CDR3 has 13 amino acids. The ends were cut back, 9 bases at V and 5 bases at J, with 17 bases in the middle. Looked up from germline, CDR1 is SGDLS and CDR2 is YYNGEE. Here the CDR3 reads CATSTGSGTEAFF. CDR3 in DNA: TGTGCCACCTCGACAGGCTCAGGTACTGAAGCTTTCTTT.

This chain connects TRBV29-1 to TRBJ1-4; D is uncertain. Trimming took off 3 bases at V and 7 bases at J, with 15 bases between the two ends. The CDR3 is made up of 14 amino acids. Per germline, CDR1 SQVTM and CDR2 ANQGSEA. CDR3 amino acids: CSVDYGNGGEKLFF. CDR3 in DNA: TGCAGCGTTGATTACGGGAACGGCGGTGAAAAACTGTTTTTT.

As to this clone: Other DNA variants within this sample encode the same CDR3. This sequence joins TRBV9 and TRBJ2-3, with D unresolved. Germline V gene data show CDR1 as SGDLS and CDR2 as YYNGEE. The CDR3 has 13 amino acids. The ends were cut back, 0 bases at V and 3 bases at J, with 5 bases in the middle. CDR3 region: CASSVGGTDTQYF. DNA of the CDR3: TGTGCCAGCAGCGTAGGGGGAACAGATACGCAGTATTTT.

The chain joins TRBV28 to TRBJ1-5, with no clear D. Trimming removed 4 bases at V and 7 bases at J, with 14 bases between. Per germline, CDR1 MDHEN and CDR2 SYDVKM. The CDR3 contains 14 residues. CDR3 region: CASSSPDSRQPQHF. CDR3 in DNA: TGTGCCAGCAGTTCTCCGGACTCTCGACAGCCCCAGCATTTT. Based on the CDR3 plus reference TRBV28 and TRBJ1-5, the full variable domain is DVKVTQSSRYLVKRTGEKVFLECVQDMDHENMFWYRQDPGLGLRLIYFSYDVKMKEKGDIPEGYSVSREKKERFSLILESASTNQTSMYLCASSSPDSRQPQHFGDGTRLSIL.

This clone was seen once. The rearrangement joins TRBV7-2 to TRBJ2-1; D could derive from TRBD1 or TRBD2 (6 bases each). V dropped 2 bases and J dropped 3 bases, with 11 bases sitting between them. Germline V CDR1 and CDR2: SGHTA, FQGNSA. The CDR3 has 15 amino acids. The CDR3 loop reads CASSLLGGHYNEQFF. The CDR3 DNA reads TGTGCCAGCAGCTTACTCGGGGGACACTACAATGAGCAGTTCTTC.

The chain links TRBV5-4 to TRBJ1-4; D unclear. The CDR3 length is 15 residues. Germline CDR1 is SGHNT and CDR2 is YYREEE (reference sequence). Trimming left V 1 base short and J 0 bases short, with 7 bases between. The CDR3 here is CASSLSASTNEKLFF. The CDR3 DNA follows: TGTGCCAGCAGCTTGTCCGCATCAACTAATGAAAAACTGTTTTTT.

The chain couples TRBV29-1 to TRBJ2-5, with TRBD2 matching 13 bases. Germline V lookup: CDR1 SQVTM, CDR2 ANQGSEA. V shed 7 bases, J shed 5 bases, and the junction held 10 bases outside the gene matches. The CDR3 sequence is 15 residues long. DNA of the CDR3: TGCAGCGAGGAACTAGCGGGAGGGCCGGGGGAGACCCAGTACTTC. This gives the protein CSEELAGGPGETQYF.

The gene calls are TRBV6-5 and TRBJ1-2, with 9 bases identical to TRBD1. There are 15 residues in the CDR3. With 0 bases clipped from V and 8 bases from J, the junction kept 7 bases outside the gene matches. The germline V gene encodes CDR1 MNHEY and CDR2 SVGAGI. CDR3 sequence: CASSYSPGQGRGYTF. The CDR3 nucleotides are TGTGCCAGCAGTTACTCTCCGGGACAGGGTAGAGGCTACACCTTC.

The rearrangement links TRBV28 to TRBJ1-4, with D tentatively TRBD1 (6 bases). V was cut by 6 bases and J by 4 bases, with 15 bases left in between. The CDR3 contains 15 residues. Germline lookup yields CDR1 MDHEN and CDR2 SYDVKM. CDR3 nucleotide sequence: TGTGCCAGCAGCATTCGGGGGGGGCGTAATGAAAAACTGTTTTTT. This gives the protein CASSIRGGRNEKLFF.

The rearrangement joins TRBV9 to TRBJ1-2; D is unresolved. The CDR3 is 15 amino acids. The germline V gene has CDR1 SGDLS and CDR2 YYNGEE. V lost 2 bases to trimming and J lost 8 bases, with 19 bases between them. The CDR3, as DNA: TGTGCCAGCAGCGTGGTGCCAGGTGATATGTACGGCTACACCTTC. As protein: CASSVVPGDMYGYTF.

J is TRBJ1-2 and V is TRBV5-6, with TRBD1 matching over 7 bases. The CDR3 extends over 13 amino acids. The junction had 2 bases not matched to a gene; V was cut back by 2 bases and J by 4 bases. Germline V CDR1 and CDR2: SGHDT, YYEEEE. The CDR3 spells CASSLQGSYGYTF. The CDR3 nucleotides are TGTGCCAGCAGCTTACAGGGGTCCTATGGCTACACCTTC.

This chain joins TRBV2 and TRBJ2-6, with a possible D match to TRBD1 (5 bases). The CDR3 length is 16 residues. The V and J ends lost 2 bases and 2 bases respectively, with 10 bases between them. Per the germline V gene, CDR1 is SNHLY and CDR2 is FYNNEI. This CDR3 reads CASSETGPTGANVLTF. The CDR3 bases are TGTGCCAGCAGTGAAACAGGCCCTACTGGGGCCAACGTCCTGACTTTC.

This clone was recorded once. The chain couples TRBV6-5 to TRBJ1-6, with a tentative D call TRBD1 (6 bases). The germline gives CDR1 MNHEY, CDR2 SVGAGI. The CDR3 contains 13 residues. V dropped 10 bases and J dropped 9 bases, with 16 bases sitting between them. The CDR3 DNA reads TGTGCCACCAACAGGGCATCGAGTTCACCCCTCCACTTT. This sequence encodes CATNRASSSPLHF.

The chain couples TRBV18 to TRBJ2-1, with 8 bases lining up with TRBD2. The CDR3 contains 15 residues. V dropped 5 bases and J dropped 9; count of bases not matched to a gene: 12. CDR1 is KGHSH, CDR2 LQKENI, per germline. For the CDR3, the DNA is TGTGCCAGCTCAACCGGGACTAGATTTATCAGTGAGCAGTTCTTC. It codes for CASSTGTRFISEQFF.

This clone was picked up many times. V is TRBV6-7 and J is TRBJ2-3; 7 bases align to TRBD2. TRBV6-7 is marked as an open reading frame, function uncertain. The CDR3 sequence is 16 residues long. The J segment lost 3 bases and the V segment lost 5 bases, leaving 11 bases of the junction unmatched. The CDR3 nucleotides read TGTGCCAGCAGTCGCCCGTGGCGGGGGAGGACAGATACGCAGTATTTT. Translated, it gives CASSRPWRGRTDTQYF.

J is TRBJ1-2 and V is TRBV5-6, with a possible D match to TRBD1 (6 bases). Trimming cost V 4 bases and J 4 bases, with 11 bases left between them. CDR1 and CDR2 from the germline V gene are SGHDT and YYEEEE. The CDR3 is made up of 13 amino acids. The CDR3 DNA follows: TGTGCCAGCAGCGGCCTAGGGGGCTATGGCTACACCTTC. It yields the protein CASSGLGGYGYTF.